The next 19 T cell receptor beta chains were all read from a single sample in a study of blood T cell repertoires in COVID-19. The repertoire was sequenced with immunoSEQ multiplex PCR; TCRdb's copy has only in-frame clones and lacks some. The data show 150,000 or so clones, about 86% seen once. Sequencing was done on a sample of peripheral blood. These receptors were collected from an older woman with acute or convalescent COVID-19.

This chain joins TRBV5-1 and TRBJ2-5; TRBD2 matches at 9 bases. CDR1 and CDR2 from the germline V gene are SGHRS and YFSETQ. CDR3 length equals 15 residues. The J segment lost 1 base and the V segment lost 2 bases, leaving 3 bases of the junction unmatched. The CDR3 DNA reads as TGCGCCAGCAGCTTAGCGGGAGGCCTCCAAGAGACCCAGTACTTC. It specifies CASSLAGGLQETQYF.

The chain recombines TRBV29-1 with TRBJ2-5, with a tentative D call TRBD1 (5 bases). V was shortened by 7 bases and J by 2 bases, with 14 bases between the two germline ends. The CDR3 extends over 13 amino acids. The germline gives CDR1 SQVTM, CDR2 ANQGSEA. The CDR3 DNA reads TGCAGCGCTACCACAGGATTTCAAGAGACCCAGTACTTC. This sequence encodes CSATTGFQETQYF.

The rearrangement links TRBV18 to TRBJ2-1; 8 nucleotides align to TRBD1. Germline V gene sequence: CDR1 KGHSH, CDR2 LQKENI. J lost 4 bases, V lost 0 bases, and 2 bases had no gene match. The CDR3 sequence is 15 residues long. The CDR3 reads CASSPPNRGYNEQFF. CDR3 sequence (DNA): TGTGCCAGCTCACCACCCAACAGGGGGTACAATGAGCAGTTCTTC. The full variable domain, with the rest looked up from reference TRBV18 and TRBJ2-1, is NAGVMQNPRHLVRRRGQEARLRCSPMKGHSHVYWYRQLPEEGLKFMVYLQKENIIDESGMPKERFSAEFPKEGPSILRIQQVVRGDSAAYFCASSPPNRGYNEQFFGPGTRLTVL.

This chain uses TRBV27 with TRBJ2-2; the match to TRBD1 covers 7 bases. J was trimmed by 5 bases and V by 2 bases; bases with no gene match: 2. The CDR3 length is 14 residues. Germline V gives CDR1 MNHEY, CDR2 SMNVEV (reference sequence). CDR3 bases: TGTGCCAGCAGTTTAGGGACAGCAACCGGGGAGCTGTTTTTT. Translated: CASSLGTATGELFF.

The chain uses TRBV11-3 and TRBJ2-1; D is possibly TRBD2 (6 bases). There are 14 residues in the CDR3. CDR1 is SGHNT, CDR2 YENEEA, per germline. V dropped 5 bases and J dropped 6 bases, with 14 bases sitting between them. Here the CDR3 reads CASSPRDGSNEQFF. In DNA, the CDR3 is TGTGCCAGCAGCCCTAGGGACGGGAGCAATGAGCAGTTCTTC.

The chain carries TRBV5-4 and TRBJ2-5; 10 bases align to TRBD1. V gave up 4 bases and J gave up 5 bases; unmatched junction bases: 14. CDR3 size: 17 residues. Germline-derived CDR1 and CDR2 are SGHNT and YYREEE (reference sequence). This chain's CDR3 is CASSPDRGGRSGETQYF. The DNA of the CDR3 is TGTGCCAGCAGCCCGGACAGGGGGGGCAGATCAGGCGAGACCCAGTACTTC.

The chain uses TRBV18 and TRBJ1-3, with D possibly matching TRBD1 (5 bases). Germline V CDR1 and CDR2: KGHSH, LQKENI. V was pared by 3 bases and J by 3 bases, with 12 bases between. CDR3 length: 15 amino acids. The CDR3 spells CASSPARDDGNTIYF. For the CDR3, the DNA is TGTGCCAGCTCACCGGCCAGGGATGATGGAAACACCATATATTTT.

The V call is TRBV4-3, the J call TRBJ2-1; TRBD2 might be the D (6 bases). Germline CDR1 reads LGHNA; CDR2 reads YSLEER. The CDR3 length is 17 residues. The V gene lost 6 bases and the J gene lost 6 bases, with 24 bases spanning the gap. The CDR3 loop is CASSVSTLNSGGNEQFF. In DNA form, the CDR3 reads TGCGCCAGCAGTGTGTCTACCCTAAACTCCGGGGGCAATGAGCAGTTCTTC.

The J gene is TRBJ1-3, the V gene TRBV28; 7 bases align to TRBD1. Germline lookup yields CDR1 MDHEN and CDR2 SYDVKM. This CDR3 comprises 16 residues. V shed 5 bases, J shed 3 bases, and the junction held 10 bases outside the gene matches. The CDR3 region is CASSLRDRSLGNTIYF. The CDR3, as DNA: TGTGCCAGCAGTCTGCGGGACAGAAGTCTTGGAAACACCATATATTTT.

The chain joins TRBV3-1 (or the pseudogene TRBV3-2) to TRBJ1-2; 8 nucleotides match TRBD1. V was clipped by 1 base and J by 7 bases; unmatched bases: 14. Germline CDR1 LGHDT, CDR2 YNNKEL (reference sequence). This CDR3 is 17 amino acids long. CDR3 bases: TGTGCCAGCAGCCAAGTGACAGGGGAGCGGGGTTTCGGTGGCTACACCTTC. Protein product: CASSQVTGERGFGGYTF.

There are a few counts of this clone. This sequence joins TRBV7-2 and TRBJ2-1, with 8 bases aligning to TRBD1. After removal of 8 bases from V and 10 bases from J, the junction contained 13 bases not matched to a gene. The CDR3 spans 14 residues. Germline CDR1 is SGHTA and CDR2 is FQGNSA. The CDR3 is CASSRGQGAEEQFF. The CDR3 DNA reads TGTGCCAGCTCCCGAGGGCAGGGGGCTGAAGAGCAGTTCTTC. The whole variable domain, remainder taken from reference TRBV7-2 and TRBJ2-1, is GAGVSQSPSNKVTEKGKDVELRCDPISGHTALYWYRQSLGQGLEFLIYFQGNSAPDKSGLPSDRFSAERTGGSVSTLTIQRTQQEDSAVYLCASSRGQGAEEQFFGPGTRLTVL.

The chain has TRBV18 and TRBJ1-5; no reliable D call. CDR1 and CDR2 (germline): KGHSH, LQKENI. V was shortened by 4 bases and J by 6 bases, with 19 bases between the two germline ends. The CDR3 totals 16 residues. CDR3 in amino acids: CASSQTPSPGAQPQHF. CDR3 sequence (DNA): TGTGCCAGCTCACAAACCCCAAGCCCGGGAGCTCAGCCCCAGCATTTT.

The chain has TRBV30 and TRBJ2-1, with TRBD2 identical over 8 bases. Germline CDR1 is GTSNPN and CDR2 is SVGIG (reference sequence). V was clipped by 4 bases and J by 5 bases; unmatched bases: 4. This CDR3 contains 13 residues. CDR3 nucleotides: TGTGCCTGGAATAGCGGGGTTCACAATGAGCAGTTCTTC. Protein sequence: CAWNSGVHNEQFF.

The rearrangement uses TRBV9 and TRBJ1-2; the D gene is possibly TRBD1 (6 bases). The CDR3 is 16 amino acids. Germline lookup yields CDR1 SGDLS and CDR2 YYNGEE. The V end was cut by 2 bases, the J end by 0 bases, with 14 bases between. The CDR3 sequence: CASSVGALPANYGYTF. The CDR3 nucleotides read TGTGCCAGCAGCGTGGGGGCTTTACCAGCTAACTATGGCTACACCTTC.

CDR3 bases: TGCAGCGCTCGACAGGGAGGCGGCACTGAAGCTTTCTTT. Translation gives CSARQGGGTEAFF. The rearrangement links TRBV29-1 to TRBJ1-1, with 7 bases fitting TRBD1. Germline V gene sequence: CDR1 SQVTM, CDR2 ANQGSEA. Germline trimming cut 7 bases from V and 4 bases from J; bases unmatched to any gene: 9. This CDR3 is built from 13 residues.

The chain recombines TRBV2 with TRBJ1-6; D not resolved. Germline CDR1 SNHLY, CDR2 FYNNEI. Deletions cut 4 bases from V and 8 bases from J, with 3 bases between. There are 11 residues in the CDR3. This CDR3 reads CASSADSPLHF. The CDR3 DNA sequence: TGTGCCAGCAGTGCCGATTCACCCCTCCACTTT.

This clone occurred once. The chain carries TRBV9 and TRBJ2-1; 8 nucleotides line up with TRBD2. The germline gives CDR1 SGDLS, CDR2 YYNGEE. Trimming at V came to 7 bases and at J to 3 bases, leaving 6 bases not matched to a gene. The CDR3 consists of 14 residues. DNA of the CDR3: TGTGCCAGCGCCAGACTAGCGCTCTACAATGAGCAGTTCTTC. It specifies CASARLALYNEQFF.

In its sample, this clone was seen once. The rearrangement joins TRBV6-5 to TRBJ2-2, with D unclear. The CDR3 covers 14 residues. With 2 bases removed from V and 6 bases from J, the gap between germline ends came to 10 bases. CDR1 is MNHEY and CDR2 is SVGAGI in the germline V gene. The CDR3, as DNA: TGTGCCAGCAGTTACGGCGTCGGAGCCGGGGAGCTGTTTTTT. Amino acids: CASSYGVGAGELFF.

The chain couples TRBV19 to TRBJ1-5, with a tentative D call TRBD1 (6 bases). V was trimmed by 7 bases and J by 2 bases, leaving 15 bases between them. CDR1 LNHDA and CDR2 SQIVND come from the germline V gene (reference sequence). The CDR3 covers 15 residues. CDR3 protein: CASIPVGAGNQPQHF. The CDR3 DNA is TGTGCCAGTATCCCCGTGGGGGCAGGCAATCAGCCCCAGCATTTT.